A selection of T cell receptor beta chains follows, all from one sample in a study of cytomegalovirus exposure and HLA in healthy donors. Produced via immunoSEQ multiplex PCR; TCRdb's table is partial and in-frame only. The table lists about 120,000 clones. The material sequenced was PBMCs. The receptors derive from a young man in good health and CMV-seronegative. CDR3s include the opening cysteine and the closing phenylalanine or tryptophan. Fields, in order: V gene, CDR3 length, D gene, J gene, CDR3 protein, CDR3 DNA. The D gene is left open where the match is weak.

TRBV10-2	15	-	TRBJ2-5	CASSESAYLGETQYF	TGCGCCAGCAGTGAGTCAGCGTATTTGGGAGAGACCCAGTACTTC
TRBV6-5	15	-	TRBJ2-3	CASSYDGSGTDTQYF	TGTGCCAGCAGTTACGATGGTTCGGGCACAGATACGCAGTATTTT
TRBV4-1	14	TRBD1	TRBJ1-4	CASSRPDRVEKLFF	TGCGCCAGCAGCCGGCCCGACAGGGTTGAAAAACTGTTTTTT
TRBV5-1	15	TRBD1	TRBJ2-7	CASTDGQGSSYEQYF	TGCGCCAGCACCGACGGACAGGGGAGCTCCTACGAGCAGTACTTC
TRBV5-1	14	-	TRBJ1-2	CASSSLKGDYGYTF	TGCGCCAGCAGCTCATTAAAGGGAGACTATGGCTACACCTTC
TRBV30	15	-	TRBJ1-2	CAWSVLSGAGYGYTF	TGTGCCTGGAGTGTACTTTCTGGGGCCGGATATGGCTACACCTTC
TRBV13	16	-	TRBJ2-2	CASSYPRQYSTGELFF	TGTGCCAGCAGCTACCCCCGACAGTATTCGACCGGGGAGCTGTTTTTT
TRBV6-4	16	TRBD2	TRBJ2-3	CASSATAGGSTDTQYF	TGTGCCAGCAGTGCCACTGCGGGGGGCAGCACAGATACGCAGTATTTT
TRBV7-2	14	-	TRBJ2-7	CASSSAGQPYEQYF	TGTGCCAGCAGCTCAGCGGGACAGCCCTACGAGCAGTACTTC
TRBV5-1	14	-	TRBJ1-3	CASRLQGSGNTIYF	TGCGCCAGCAGGCTACAGGGCTCTGGAAACACCATATATTTT
TRBV6-6	15	TRBD2	TRBJ2-1	CASSYNSGRVDEQFF	TGTGCCAGCAGTTACAATAGCGGGAGAGTGGATGAGCAGTTCTTC
TRBV9	15	-	TRBJ2-1	CASSVAGTRGDEQFF	TGTGCCAGCAGCGTAGCTGGGACACGGGGCGATGAGCAGTTCTTC
TRBV15	15	-	TRBJ2-5	CATSRGKRGRETQYF	TGTGCCACCAGCAGAGGAAAGCGCGGGCGGGAGACCCAGTACTTC
TRBV6-6	15	TRBD1	TRBJ2-7	CASRSGTGYPYEQYF	TGTGCCAGCAGGTCCGGGACAGGGTACCCCTACGAGCAGTACTTC
TRBV7-2	14	-	TRBJ1-1	CASSATYRNTEAFF	TGTGCCAGCAGCGCGACTTATCGGAACACTGAAGCTTTCTTT
TRBV29-1	15	TRBD1	TRBJ2-1	CSGTVGQGVYNEQFF	TGCAGCGGTACGGTGGGACAGGGGGTATACAATGAGCAGTTCTTC
TRBV14	17	-	TRBJ2-2	CASSTRKMSGPTGELFF	TGTGCCAGCAGCACAAGGAAGATGAGCGGACCCACCGGGGAGCTGTTTTTT
TRBV15	15	-	TRBJ2-4	CATSRVGGRVDIQYF	TGTGCCACCAGCAGAGTAGGGGGTAGGGTAGACATTCAGTACTTC
TRBV5-1	15	TRBD2	TRBJ2-1	CASSLTAGEYHEQFF	TGCGCCAGCAGCTTGACAGCGGGAGAGTACCATGAGCAGTTCTTC
TRBV28	14	TRBD1	TRBJ2-7	CASDIGTGVYEQYF	TGTGCCAGCGATATAGGGACAGGCGTCTACGAGCAGTACTTC
TRBV7-9	14	TRBD2	TRBJ2-3	CASSLARETDTQYF	TGTGCCAGCAGCTTAGCGCGGGAGACAGATACGCAGTATTTT
TRBV10-3	15	TRBD1	TRBJ1-1	CAISESDRGRTEAFF	TGTGCCATCAGTGAGTCCGACAGGGGGCGCACTGAAGCTTTCTTT
TRBV6-6	13	-	TRBJ1-2	CATFTGNNYGYTF	TGTGCCACGTTTACAGGGAATAACTATGGCTACACCTTC
TRBV27	15	TRBD2	TRBJ2-7	CASRFQAGGYYEQYF	TGTGCCAGCAGATTCCAAGCGGGAGGGTACTACGAGCAGTACTTC
TRBV18	16	-	TRBJ1-2	CASSPPMIDLAGGYTF	TGTGCCAGCTCACCCCCAATGATAGACCTCGCCGGGGGCTACACCTTC
TRBV6-1	15	-	TRBJ2-5	CAGIRRGVSGETQYF	TGTGCCGGCATAAGACGTGGGGTCAGCGGAGAGACCCAGTACTTC
TRBV6-1	15	-	TRBJ1-6	CASSGEGALNSPLHF	TGTGCCAGCAGTGGAGAAGGGGCGCTTAATTCACCCCTCCACTTT
TRBV13	15	-	TRBJ1-6	CASSFGTLYNSPLHF	TGTGCCAGCAGCTTCGGGACACTGTATAATTCACCCCTCCACTTT
TRBV6-1	14	TRBD2	TRBJ2-1	CASSQQRERNEQFF	TGTGCCAGCAGCCAACAGCGGGAGAGGAATGAGCAGTTCTTC
TRBV5-6	14	-	TRBJ1-1	CASSSGQLNTEAFF	TGTGCCAGCAGCTCCGGACAGCTGAACACTGAAGCTTTCTTT
TRBV11-2	18	TRBD1	TRBJ2-1	CASSSPQGAVSSYNEQFF	TGTGCCAGCAGCTCCCCCCAGGGGGCGGTAAGCTCCTACAATGAGCAGTTCTTC
TRBV7-2	15	-	TRBJ2-5	CASSLVRLAQETQYF	TGTGCCAGCAGCTTAGTTCGCTTAGCCCAAGAGACCCAGTACTTC
TRBV28	13	TRBD1	TRBJ1-2	CASSTAGTGSYTF	TGTGCCAGCAGTACGGCCGGGACAGGGAGCTACACCTTC
TRBV5-4	16	-	TRBJ2-4	CASRRLGQRDKNIQYF	TGTGCCAGCCGAAGACTAGGTCAGCGTGACAAAAACATTCAGTACTTC
TRBV13	16	-	TRBJ2-7	CASSLGLGGGENEQYF	TGTGCCAGCAGCTTAGGTCTGGGGGGAGGAGAAAACGAGCAGTACTTC
TRBV15	15	-	TRBJ2-1	CATSREGANGNEQFF	TGTGCCACCAGCAGAGAGGGGGCTAACGGCAATGAGCAGTTCTTC
TRBV18	16	TRBD2	TRBJ2-7	CASSRGGAGGLYEQYF	TGTGCCAGCTCCCGCGGCGGAGCGGGAGGCCTCTACGAGCAGTACTTC
TRBV30	17	-	TRBJ1-5	CAWSVRGYGGGNQPQHF	TGTGCCTGGAGTGTACGGGGATATGGAGGGGGCAATCAGCCCCAGCATTTT
TRBV9	13	TRBD1	TRBJ2-7	CASSRQGAYEQYF	TGTGCCAGCAGCCGGCAGGGGGCCTACGAGCAGTACTTC
TRBV27	15	-	TRBJ2-7	CASRVGAGPAYEQYF	TGTGCCAGCAGGGTCGGGGCGGGGCCAGCCTACGAGCAGTACTTC
TRBV5-4	13	-	TRBJ2-2	CASSVLSFGELFF	TGTGCCAGCAGCGTTTTGAGTTTCGGGGAGCTGTTTTTT
TRBV12-5	13	TRBD1	TRBJ1-2	CASGLVLGQGVTF	TGTGCTAGTGGTTTGGTACTGGGACAGGGCGTCACCTTC
TRBV30	16	TRBD1	TRBJ1-1	CAWTYRGGRTNTEAFF	TGTGCCTGGACCTACCGAGGGGGCCGGACAAACACTGAAGCTTTCTTT
TRBV19	13	-	TRBJ2-2	CASSGGGTGELFF	TGTGCCAGCTCAGGGGGAGGTACCGGGGAGCTGTTTTTT
TRBV7-9	14	-	TRBJ1-5	CASSLLDSYQPQHF	TGTGCCAGCAGCCTTCTGGACAGTTATCAGCCCCAGCATTTT
TRBV6-5	15	-	TRBJ2-3	CASRIPGGLSDTQYF	TGTGCCAGCAGGATACCGGGCGGGCTCTCAGATACGCAGTATTTT
TRBV11-2	15	TRBD1	TRBJ2-5	CASSTGTRGLETQYF	TGTGCCAGCAGCACCGGGACAAGGGGGCTGGAGACCCAGTACTTC
TRBV7-9	12	TRBD1	TRBJ2-7	CAGQGTSYEQYF	TGTGCCGGACAGGGAACCTCCTACGAGCAGTACTTC
TRBV7-8	15	TRBD1	TRBJ2-7	CASSRLRTGGNEQYF	TGTGCCAGCAGCCGCTTAAGGACAGGGGGCAACGAGCAGTACTTC
TRBV5-4	15	TRBD2	TRBJ2-7	CASSLSIAGGYEQYF	TGTGCCAGCAGCTTGAGTATAGCGGGAGGGTACGAGCAGTACTTC
TRBV28	16	TRBD1	TRBJ1-3	CASSLQDRGAGNTIYF	TGTGCCAGCAGTTTACAGGACAGGGGAGCTGGAAACACCATATATTTT
TRBV7-9	13	TRBD1	TRBJ2-7	CASSRGQGYEQYF	TGTGCCAGCAGCCGGGGACAGGGCTACGAGCAGTACTTC
TRBV6-1	13	TRBD1	TRBJ1-4	CASTGTGREKLFF	TGTGCCAGCACTGGGACAGGGCGCGAAAAACTGTTTTTT
TRBV18	15	TRBD2	TRBJ2-7	CASSPRTSGTYEQYF	TGTGCCAGCTCACCTCGGACTAGCGGTACCTACGAGCAGTACTTC
TRBV19	13	TRBD1	TRBJ1-6	CASNGQAYSPLHF	TGTGCCAGCAACGGACAGGCGTATTCACCCCTCCACTTT
TRBV4-1	13	-	TRBJ1-1	CASSPPGGRGAFF	TGCGCCAGCAGCCCTCCGGGGGGACGGGGAGCTTTCTTT
TRBV6-1	14	TRBD1	TRBJ1-4	CASSMDRGFEKLFF	TGTGCCAGCAGTATGGACAGGGGATTTGAAAAACTGTTTTTT
TRBV5-4	16	-	TRBJ2-2	CASSPGGLADTGELFF	TGTGCCAGCAGCCCCGGTGGATTAGCCGACACCGGGGAGCTGTTTTTT